These 16 T cell receptor beta chains share one sample of origin, sequenced in a study of blood T cell repertoires in COVID-19. Repertoires were generated with immunoSEQ multiplex PCR, while TCRdb's copy carries only in-frame clones and drops some. The sample yields about 51,000 clones, over 75% seen once. Sequenced input: peripheral blood. All receptors come from a man in his fifties with active COVID-19.

V and J are TRBV7-9 and TRBJ2-1; D is uncertain. There are 15 residues in the CDR3. Looked up from germline, CDR1 is SEHNR and CDR2 is FQNEAQ (reference sequence). V was shortened by 3 bases and J by 13 bases, with 22 bases between the two germline ends. CDR3 in DNA: TGTGCCAGCAGCTTTGGCCCCCCGAAGGCTACTAACCAGTTCTTC. Translated: CASSFGPPKATNQFF.

For the CDR3, the DNA is TGTGCCAGCAGCTTAACGACTGGAGCCAAAAACATTCAGTACTTC. Translating gives CASSLTTGAKNIQYF. The chain has TRBV11-1 and TRBJ2-4; D gene unclear. The CDR3 sequence is 15 residues long. CDR1 and CDR2 (germline): SGHAT, FQDESV (reference sequence). The germline V and J ends were trimmed by 2 bases and 0 bases, with 8 bases remaining between them.

The chain links TRBV3-1 (or the pseudogene TRBV3-2) to TRBJ1-3; D gene ambiguous. Germline V CDR1 and CDR2: LGHDT, YNNKEL (reference sequence). This CDR3 is built from 13 residues. V was clipped by 4 bases and J by 7 bases, with 11 bases between them. The CDR3 DNA is TGTGCCAGCAGCCGTGGACTTGGCAACACCATATATTTT. Its protein product is CASSRGLGNTIYF.

A few counts support this clone. The V gene is TRBV19, the J gene TRBJ2-5; 8 nucleotides match TRBD2. V lost 0 bases to trimming and J lost 5 bases; unmatched junction nucleotides: 8. Germline CDR1 and CDR2: LNHDA and SQIVND (reference sequence). The length of the CDR3 is 16 residues. In DNA, the CDR3 is TGTGCCAGTAGTATAGAGGACGGGGGGGGATTTGAGACCCAGTACTTC. As protein: CASSIEDGGGFETQYF.

This clone is a singleton in its sample. This chain joins TRBV3-1 (or the pseudogene TRBV3-2) and TRBJ1-6, with D perhaps TRBD1 (6 bases). Trimming took 4 bases from V and 5 from J, leaving 15 bases between them. The CDR3 totals 16 residues. CDR1 and CDR2 (germline): LGHDT, YNNKEL (reference sequence). The CDR3 sequence is CASSLRGSINNSPLHF. CDR3 in DNA: TGTGCCAGCAGCCTCAGGGGCAGTATCAATAATTCACCCCTCCACTTT.

The chain uses TRBV15 and TRBJ2-3; 10 bases match TRBD2. Germline V gene lookup returns CDR1 LNHNV and CDR2 YYDKDF (reference sequence). The CDR3 has 15 amino acids. V trimming: 8 bases; J trimming: 3 bases; junction bases outside the gene matches: 8. CDR3 sequence reads: CATHPSGGATDTQYF. As DNA, the CDR3 is TGTGCCACCCACCCCAGCGGGGGGGCGACAGATACGCAGTATTTT.

The gene calls are TRBV9 and TRBJ1-3, with D possibly matching TRBD1 (5 bases). Deletions cut 7 bases from V and 4 bases from J, with 21 bases between. CDR3 length equals 16 residues. Germline CDR1 SGDLS, CDR2 YYNGEE. The CDR3 is CASSPGVGTDGNTIYF. In nucleotides, the CDR3 is TGTGCCAGCTCCCCGGGGGTGGGAACGGACGGAAACACCATATATTTT.

The chain has TRBV19 and TRBJ2-5; 9 nucleotides match TRBD1. The CDR3 length is 15 residues. Trimming removed 6 bases from V and 5 bases from J; junction bases left unmatched: 10. Germline CDR1 and CDR2: LNHDA and SQIVND (reference sequence). The CDR3 is CASRRTGAVRETQYF. The CDR3 bases are TGTGCCAGTAGACGGACAGGGGCAGTTAGGGAGACCCAGTACTTC.

Only one count was recorded for this clone. This rearrangement joins TRBV10-2 to TRBJ2-4; possibly TRBD1 for D (5 bases). The germline V gene has CDR1 WSHSY and CDR2 SAAADI. The CDR3 length is 12 residues. The V end was cut by 7 bases, the J end by 3 bases, with 7 bases between. The DNA for the CDR3 is TGCGCCAGCAACCAGGGCAAAAACATTCAGTACTTC. Protein product: CASNQGKNIQYF.

The chain carries TRBV9 and TRBJ1-3, with D unresolved. The CDR3 extends over 16 amino acids. Germline CDR1 is SGDLS and CDR2 is YYNGEE. Between the trimmed V and J ends, which lost 0 bases and 0 bases, there was a span of 10 bases. CDR3 nucleotide sequence: TGTGCCAGCAGCGTAGTTCCCGTAAACTCTGGAAACACCATATATTTT. Protein product: CASSVVPVNSGNTIYF.

Only one count was recorded for this clone. The CDR3 nucleotides read TGTGCCAGCTCACCCAAGGTCGGGGGAGGCCAGCCCCAGCATTTT. As protein: CASSPKVGGGQPQHF. This sequence joins TRBV18 and TRBJ1-5; tentatively, D is TRBD1 (5 bases). The CDR3 length is 15 residues. Trimming left V 3 bases short and J 7 bases short, with 16 bases between. From germline, CDR1 is KGHSH and CDR2 LQKENI.

V and J are TRBV11-2 and TRBJ2-2; 7 bases align to TRBD1. Germline assignment: CDR1 SGHAT and CDR2 FQNNGV. The V segment lost 5 bases and the J segment 6 bases; nucleotides outside the gene matches: 6. The CDR3 consists of 14 residues. DNA of the CDR3: TGTGCCAGCAGCATCGACAGGGTGGCCGGGGAGCTGTTTTTT. It specifies CASSIDRVAGELFF.

This sequence joins TRBV4-1 and TRBJ2-1; 9 bases match TRBD1. Germline CDR1 is MGHRA and CDR2 is YSYEKL. The J segment lost 8 bases and the V segment lost 4 bases, leaving 9 bases of the junction unmatched. This CDR3 has 15 residues. The CDR3 here is CASSLPGQGSDEQFF. CDR3 DNA: TGCGCCAGCAGCCTTCCGGGACAGGGATCGGATGAGCAGTTCTTC.

V is TRBV6-1 and J is TRBJ2-7; the match to TRBD2 covers 8 bases. Trimming removed 3 bases from V and 2 bases from J; junction bases left unmatched: 6. Germline values: CDR1 MNHNS, CDR2 SASEGT. The CDR3 loop spans 15 amino acids. The CDR3: CASSDDGGGPYEQYF. DNA of the CDR3: TGTGCCAGCAGTGATGACGGGGGGGGCCCCTACGAGCAGTACTTC.

This clone was counted a single time. This chain links TRBV5-4 with TRBJ2-2; 7 positions agree with TRBD2. J was trimmed by 3 bases and V by 5 bases; bases with no gene match: 7. This CDR3 region has 15 residues. Germline V gene data show CDR1 as SGHNT and CDR2 as YYREEE (reference sequence). CDR3 DNA: TGTGCCAGCAGTTTGAGCGGGGCTTACACCGGGGAGCTGTTTTTT. This codes for CASSLSGAYTGELFF. Using reference TRBV5-4 and TRBJ2-2 for the parts outside the CDR3, the full variable domain is ETGVTQSPTHLIKTRGQQVTLRCSSQSGHNTVSWYQQALGQGPQFIFQYYREEENGRGNFPPRFSGLQFPNYSSELNVNALELDDSALYLCASSLSGAYTGELFFGEGSRLTVL.

This sequence joins TRBV7-3 and TRBJ2-1, with 7 bases identical to TRBD2. The CDR3 is 15 residues long. Germline CDR1 is SGHTA and CDR2 is FQGTGA. The junction had 2 bases not matched to a gene; V was cut back by 2 bases and J by 1 base. CDR3 sequence: CASSLGAGSYNEQFF. CDR3 nucleotide sequence: TGTGCCAGCAGCTTAGGAGCGGGGTCCTACAATGAGCAGTTCTTC.